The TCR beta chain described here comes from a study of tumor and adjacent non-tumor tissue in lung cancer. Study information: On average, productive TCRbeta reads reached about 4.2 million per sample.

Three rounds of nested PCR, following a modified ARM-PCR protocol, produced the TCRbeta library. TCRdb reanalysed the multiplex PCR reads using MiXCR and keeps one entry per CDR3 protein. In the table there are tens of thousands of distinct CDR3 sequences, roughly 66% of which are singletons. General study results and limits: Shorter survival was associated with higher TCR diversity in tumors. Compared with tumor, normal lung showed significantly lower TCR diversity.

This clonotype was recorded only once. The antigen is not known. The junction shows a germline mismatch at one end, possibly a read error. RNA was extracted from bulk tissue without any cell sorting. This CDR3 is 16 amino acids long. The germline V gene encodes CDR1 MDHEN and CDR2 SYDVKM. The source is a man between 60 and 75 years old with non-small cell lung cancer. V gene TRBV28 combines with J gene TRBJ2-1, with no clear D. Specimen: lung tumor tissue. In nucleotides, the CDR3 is TGTGCCAGCACCCCCCTGGACGGAAGCTCCTACAATGTGCAGTTCTTC. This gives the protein CASTPLDGSSYNVQFF.